This TCR beta chain was captured by sequencing in a study of cytomegalovirus exposure and HLA in healthy donors. Study-level information: Of several hundred genotyped donors, 75% to 90% grouped in the Caucasian-associated ancestry cluster. Study-wide results and limits: In a later analysis, parvovirus B19, influenza, CMV and Epstein-Barr virus appeared linked to several top co-occurrence clusters. Association of a missense DCLRE1C variant with TCR beta V- and J-gene trimming was reported in a later analysis. High specificity and sensitivity for cytomegalovirus status were reported for the classifier.

Both 60 Vbeta primers and 13 Jbeta primers went into the PCR. TCRdb's table, derived via immunoSEQ multiplex PCR, lists solely in-frame clones and lacks some. The sample consists of around 180,000 clones, roughly 84% of them appearing once. The germline gives CDR1 GTSNPN, CDR2 SVGIG (reference sequence). V was shortened by 5 bases and J by 7 bases, with 14 bases between the two germline ends. This CDR3 has 12 residues. As concerns this clone: The antigen is unknown.

Sequencing was performed on PBMCs. V is TRBV30 and J is TRBJ1-2; D might be TRBD1 (6 bases). The receptor's source is a boy between 10 and 17 years old in good health and CMV-seronegative. CDR3 nucleotide sequence: TGTGCCTGGGGTCCGGGGGGCGGTGGCTACACCTTC. Protein product: CAWGPGGGGYTF.